These 10 T cell receptor beta chains originate from one sample sequenced in a study of T cell responses to AZD1222 COVID-19 vaccine. Sequenced by immunoSEQ multiplex PCR; TCRdb stores in-frame clones only, minus some. Of 210,000 or so clones listed, roughly 94% are singletons. The specimen was peripheral blood, collected 28 days after the second dose of the MenACWY control vaccine. The source is an adult who received the MenACWY meningococcal vaccine as a control.

V gene TRBV5-1 combines with J gene TRBJ2-7; D possibly corresponds to TRBD1 (5 bases). The CDR3 length is 12 residues. V shed 4 bases and J shed 3 bases, with 8 bases lying between them. Germline values: CDR1 SGHRS, CDR2 YFSETQ. The CDR3 DNA reads as TGCGCCAGCAGCAAAACAGGCTACGAGCAGTACTTC. Protein: CASSKTGYEQYF.

The V and J genes are TRBV19 and TRBJ1-1; 7 nucleotides match TRBD1. The CDR3 runs to 16 residues. Germline CDR1 is LNHDA and CDR2 is SQIVND (reference sequence). V lost 1 base to trimming and J lost 0 bases; unmatched junction nucleotides: 5. CDR3: CASSIGGTVLNTEAFF. CDR3 bases: TGTGCCAGTAGTATAGGTGGGACAGTGCTGAACACTGAAGCTTTCTTT.

The chain employs TRBV27 and TRBJ1-1, with D possibly being TRBD1 (5 bases). Germline lookup yields CDR1 MNHEY and CDR2 SMNVEV (reference sequence). The CDR3 runs 15 residues. The ends were cut back, 5 bases at V and 0 bases at J, with 13 bases in the middle. CDR3 in amino acids: CASSGRVGLNTEAFF. CDR3 in DNA: TGTGCCAGCAGTGGCAGGGTTGGACTGAACACTGAAGCTTTCTTT.

The V gene is TRBV6-2 or TRBV6-3, the J gene TRBJ2-7; perhaps TRBD1 as D (5 bases). Trimming pared 0 bases from V and 7 bases from J, leaving 10 bases between. Germline assignment: CDR1 MNHEY and CDR2 SVGEGT. This CDR3 region has 13 residues. The CDR3 is CASSYSGRYEQYF. The CDR3 DNA follows: TGTGCCAGCAGTTACTCGGGGCGTTATGAGCAGTACTTC.

CDR3 DNA: TGTGCCAGCAGCCAAGGAGGCCGACCCTACGAGCAGTACTTC. Residues: CASSQGGRPYEQYF. V gene TRBV4-2 combines with J gene TRBJ2-7; D is uncertain. In germline, CDR1 is LGHNA, CDR2 YNFKEQ. V was pared by 1 base and J by 2 bases, with 9 bases between. There are 14 residues in the CDR3.

The chain joins TRBV5-1 to TRBJ2-5; D not certain. Trimming stripped 4 bases from V and 1 base from J, with 8 bases between. Germline lookup yields CDR1 SGHRS and CDR2 YFSETQ. The CDR3 consists of 13 residues. The chain's CDR3 is CASSPPAQETQYF. DNA for the CDR3: TGCGCCAGCAGCCCCCCAGCCCAAGAGACCCAGTACTTC.

This chain uses TRBV6-5 with TRBJ2-1; weak D call: TRBD2 (5 bases). The CDR3 sequence is 14 residues long. V shed 8 bases and J shed 0 bases, with 11 bases lying between them. Germline loops: CDR1 MNHEY, CDR2 SVGAGI. For the CDR3, the DNA is TGTGCCAGCCTGTTCGGGGACTCCTACAATGAGCAGTTCTTC. This codes for CASLFGDSYNEQFF.

This chain links TRBV3-1 (or the pseudogene TRBV3-2) with TRBJ2-1; 7 bases map to TRBD1. Germline V gene lookup returns CDR1 LGHDT and CDR2 YNNKEL (reference sequence). With V trimmed by 4 bases and J by 1 base, 4 bases remained unmatched. The CDR3 is 15 residues long. The CDR3 sequence is CASSRRQGSYNEQFF. For the CDR3, the DNA is TGTGCCAGCAGCCGCCGACAGGGTTCCTACAATGAGCAGTTCTTC.

This chain joins TRBV18 and TRBJ2-3, with 9 bases that match TRBD1. The CDR3 loop spans 15 amino acids. CDR1 is KGHSH and CDR2 is LQKENI in the germline V gene. V shed 2 bases, J shed 3 bases, and the junction held 3 bases outside the gene matches. This chain's CDR3 is CASSPKTGGTDTQYF. The CDR3 coding sequence is TGTGCCAGCTCACCAAAGACAGGGGGGACAGATACGCAGTATTTT. Full variable domain (outside the CDR3, taken from reference TRBV18 and TRBJ2-3): NAGVMQNPRHLVRRRGQEARLRCSPMKGHSHVYWYRQLPEEGLKFMVYLQKENIIDESGMPKERFSAEFPKEGPSILRIQQVVRGDSAAYFCASSPKTGGTDTQYFGPGTRLTVL.

This clone was observed once. The V gene is TRBV4-1, the J gene TRBJ2-7; TRBD1 matches at 10 bases. Germline V gene data show CDR1 as MGHRA and CDR2 as YSYEKL. This CDR3 is built from 16 residues. V was pared by 6 bases and J by 0 bases, with 8 bases of the junction left unmatched. The CDR3 here is CASSETGGYSSYEQYF. The CDR3 DNA is TGCGCCAGCAGTGAGACAGGGGGCTATAGCTCCTACGAGCAGTACTTC.